This T cell receptor beta chain was observed in a study of shared clonotypes between healthy human individuals. Across the whole study: A couple of female and a few male donors aged 18 to 49 were enrolled.

Study-wide results and limits: Across subsets, estimated richness was generally greater for naive than for memory populations.

The CDR3 is made up of 12 amino acids. The V end was cut by 6 bases, the J end by 11 bases, with 14 bases between. Germline CDR1 MNHNY, CDR2 SVGAGI (reference sequence). Naive CD8 populations comprised CD45RO-negative cells positively selected for CCR7, excluding terminally differentiated effector memory CD45RA+ cells. With respect to this clone: The antigen remains undetermined.

Sequencing was at deep level. Assay: immunoSEQ multiplex PCR; the TCRdb copy retains only in-frame clones and omits some. The sample lists 2 million to 2.5 million clones; approximately 94% were seen once. The sequence was obtained from a man between 18 and 35 years old in good health. Material for sequencing was naive CD8+ T cells sorted from blood. V is TRBV6-6 and J is TRBJ2-1; a possible D gene is TRBD2 (6 bases). The CDR3 is CASSKGGDKQFF. CDR3 sequence (DNA): TGTGCCAGCAGCAAAGGCGGGGATAAGCAGTTCTTC.